The rows below give T cell receptor beta chains drawn from one sample of a study of brain metastases from non-small cell lung cancer. Sequencing was performed with immunoSEQ multiplex PCR; in TCRdb, only in-frame clones are kept and a portion is missing. The repertoire includes over a thousand clones, around 85% of them detected once, and 15% to 20% sits in the top ten. Sequenced sample: tumor-adjacent normal tissue. Source of these receptors: a donor aged 40 or older with non-small cell lung cancer. Both conserved end residues are trimmed from each CDR3. Fields, in order: D gene, V gene, CDR3 protein. D genes are given only for firm matches.

- | TRBV4-1 | ASSQDIRANTEAF
TRBD1 | TRBV5-6 | ASSRQGSDQPQH
- | TRBV4-3 | VSSPHRNTEAF
TRBD1 | TRBV6-5 | ASMLGQKNSPLH
TRBD1 | TRBV7-2 | ASSLGAGGTEAF
TRBD2 | TRBV9 | ASSVVSGLVVEQF
- | TRBV12-3/TRBV12-4 | ASCRGLNPLH
TRBD1 | TRBV3-1/TRBV3-2 | ASSRRDSFYGYT
- | TRBV10-2 | ASSESPGNSNQPQH
- | TRBV5-1 | ASTVEPGVRGLGETQY
TRBD1 | TRBV7-2 | ASSLQGADYGYT
TRBD1 | TRBV13 | ASSPGQSNSPLH
- | TRBV5-6 | ASSLVGQEGRETQY
- | TRBV7-2 | ASSLDLNQPQH
TRBD1 | TRBV10-3 | AISELGQKNTEAF
- | TRBV5-1 | ASSLDSSGNTIY
TRBD1 | TRBV6-5 | ASNTGQGGTEAF
- | TRBV12-3/TRBV12-4 | ASRLNTDTQY
- | TRBV19 | ASNPTRDTQY
- | TRBV11-3 | ASSLSGLNTEAF
- | TRBV10-2 | ASSERGAGELF
TRBD2 | TRBV7-7 | ASSLNGGADEQF
TRBD1 | TRBV27 | ASSLNLQGAGTEAF
TRBD2 | TRBV5-1 | ASSLGTSAETYNEQF
- | TRBV7-3 | ASSLIRVSAEAF
- | TRBV25-1 | ASSGIQGNYGYT
- | TRBV5-5 | ASSSGLYTDTQY
- | TRBV15 | ATSGGLHTDTQY
- | TRBV6-5 | ASGPAARGEKLF
- | TRBV10-3 | ATQEGGTNTEAF
- | TRBV28 | ASSLLQQGRSTTDTQY
- | TRBV16 | TSSPRGGAGTDTQY
- | TRBV4-3 | ASSKGVWETQY